This record concerns one T cell receptor (beta chain) sequence. No antigen is known for it. The source of the sample is a study of T-cell memory formation after mild COVID-19. Study as a whole: Largely, TCR clusters stayed within a single donor.

The CDR3 has 14 amino acids. The germline V and J ends were trimmed by 7 bases and 6 bases, with 16 bases remaining between them. Germline loops: CDR1 MNHEY, CDR2 SVGEGT. General study results and limits: Pre-infection memory carried some responding clones, suggesting that cross-reactive memory joined.

It was 5'RACE with constant-segment primers that produced the TCR alpha and TCR beta cDNA libraries, which carried sample barcodes and UMIs. One entry per CDR3 protein, called by TCRdb with MiXCR from the 5' RACE reads. In the table there are fewer than 350,000 distinct CDR3 sequences, 15% to 20% of which are singletons. The rearrangement uses TRBV6-2 or TRBV6-3 and TRBJ1-5; perhaps TRBD1 as D (5 bases). The TCR was taken from a young man who had mild COVID-19 (a few samples of this study predate the infection). Cell type and time point are not known. Sequences were obtained from PBMCs or a T cell subset sorted from them (not recorded which). The CDR3 DNA sequence: TGTGCCAGCACAGACCCAGGGAGCCTTCAGCCCCAGCATTTT. This translates into CASTDPGSLQPQHF.